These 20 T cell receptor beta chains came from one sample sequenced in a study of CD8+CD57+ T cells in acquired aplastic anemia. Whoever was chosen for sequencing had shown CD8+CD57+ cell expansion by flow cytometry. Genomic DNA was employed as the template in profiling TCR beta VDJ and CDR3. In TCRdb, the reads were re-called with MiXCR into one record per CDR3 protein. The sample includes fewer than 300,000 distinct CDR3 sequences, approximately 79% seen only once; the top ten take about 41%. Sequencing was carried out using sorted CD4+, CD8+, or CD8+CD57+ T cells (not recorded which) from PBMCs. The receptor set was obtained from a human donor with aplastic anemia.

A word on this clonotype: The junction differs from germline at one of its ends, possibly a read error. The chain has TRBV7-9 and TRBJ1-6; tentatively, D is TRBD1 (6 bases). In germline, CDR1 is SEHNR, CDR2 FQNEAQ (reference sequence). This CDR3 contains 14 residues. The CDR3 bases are TGTGCCAGCAGCTCTGAAAGAAGCGGGGGGCGCGATGAGTTT. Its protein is CASSSERSGGRDEF.

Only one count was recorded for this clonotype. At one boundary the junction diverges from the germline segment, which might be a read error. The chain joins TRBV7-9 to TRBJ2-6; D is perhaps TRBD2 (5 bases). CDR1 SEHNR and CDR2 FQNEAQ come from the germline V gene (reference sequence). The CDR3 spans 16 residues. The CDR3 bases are TGTGCCAGCAGCCAAATGTCGGGCTTCGCGGGCAACGTGCTGACTTTC. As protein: CASSQMSGFAGNVLTF.

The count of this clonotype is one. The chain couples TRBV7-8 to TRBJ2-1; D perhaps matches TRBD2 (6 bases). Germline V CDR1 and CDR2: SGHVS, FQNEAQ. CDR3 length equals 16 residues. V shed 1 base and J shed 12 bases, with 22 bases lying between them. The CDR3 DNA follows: TGTGCCAGCAGCTTAGGGGGAGGTACCGATACGCAGGGGCAGTTCTTC. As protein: CASSLGGGTDTQGQFF.

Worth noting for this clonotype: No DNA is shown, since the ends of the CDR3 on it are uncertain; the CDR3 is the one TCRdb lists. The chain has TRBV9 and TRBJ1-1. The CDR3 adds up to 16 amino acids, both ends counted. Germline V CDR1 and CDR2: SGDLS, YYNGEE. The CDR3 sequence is CASSVESDTQYFEAFF.

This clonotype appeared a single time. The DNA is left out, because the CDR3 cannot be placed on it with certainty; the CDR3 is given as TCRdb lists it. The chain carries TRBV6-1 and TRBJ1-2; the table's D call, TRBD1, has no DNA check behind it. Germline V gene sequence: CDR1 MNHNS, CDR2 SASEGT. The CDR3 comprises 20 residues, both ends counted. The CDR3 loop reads CASSESGEQGEAFFGQGYTF.

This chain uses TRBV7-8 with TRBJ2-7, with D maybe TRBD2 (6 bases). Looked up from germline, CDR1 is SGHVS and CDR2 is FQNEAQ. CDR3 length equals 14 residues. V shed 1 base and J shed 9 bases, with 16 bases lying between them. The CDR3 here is CASSLVGGTDAQYF. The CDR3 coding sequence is TGTGCCAGCAGCTTAGTGGGGGGTACCGACGCGCAGTACTTC.

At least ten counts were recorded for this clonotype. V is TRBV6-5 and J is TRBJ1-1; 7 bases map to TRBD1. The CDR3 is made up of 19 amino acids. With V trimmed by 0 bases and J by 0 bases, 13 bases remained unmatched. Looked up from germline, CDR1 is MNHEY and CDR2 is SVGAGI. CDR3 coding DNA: TGTGCCAGCAGTTACTCGATGGAGTTGGAGGGGGCCATGAACACTGAAGCTTTCTTT. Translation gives CASSYSMELEGAMNTEAFF.

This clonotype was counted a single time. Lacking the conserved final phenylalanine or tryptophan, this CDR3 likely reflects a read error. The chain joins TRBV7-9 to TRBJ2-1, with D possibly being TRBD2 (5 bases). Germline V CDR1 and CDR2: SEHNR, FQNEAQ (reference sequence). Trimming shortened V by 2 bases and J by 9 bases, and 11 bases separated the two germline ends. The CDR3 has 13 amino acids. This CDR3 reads CASSLSRSGEQFL. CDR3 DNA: TGTGCCAGCAGCTTATCACGGAGCGGTGAGCAGTTCTTG.

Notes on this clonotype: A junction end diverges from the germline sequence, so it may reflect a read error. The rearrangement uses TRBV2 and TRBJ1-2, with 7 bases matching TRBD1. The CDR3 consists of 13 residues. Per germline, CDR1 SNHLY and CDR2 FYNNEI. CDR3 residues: CASGEGGTDGYTF. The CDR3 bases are TGTGCCAGCGGGGAAGGGGGCACAGATGGGTACACCTTT.

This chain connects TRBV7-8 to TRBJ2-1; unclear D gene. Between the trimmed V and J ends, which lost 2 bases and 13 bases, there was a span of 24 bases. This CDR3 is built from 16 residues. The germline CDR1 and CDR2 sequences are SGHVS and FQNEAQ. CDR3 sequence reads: CASSLTWSQVLRAQFF. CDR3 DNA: TGTGCCAGCAGCTTAACTTGGAGCCAGGTCCTACGTGCACAGTTCTTC.

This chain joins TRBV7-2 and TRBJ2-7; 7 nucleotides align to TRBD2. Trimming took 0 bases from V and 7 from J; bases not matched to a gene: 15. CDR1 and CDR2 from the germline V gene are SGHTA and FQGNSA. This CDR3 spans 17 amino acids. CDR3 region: CASSLAGGPGRQYEQYF. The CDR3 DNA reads TGTGCCAGCAGCTTAGCGGGAGGGCCCGGCAGACAGTATGAGCAGTACTTC.

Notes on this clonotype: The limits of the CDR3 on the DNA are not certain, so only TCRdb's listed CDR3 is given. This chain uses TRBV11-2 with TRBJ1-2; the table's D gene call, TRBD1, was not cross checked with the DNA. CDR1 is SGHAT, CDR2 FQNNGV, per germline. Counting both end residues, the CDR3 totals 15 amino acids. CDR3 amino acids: CASSFGGGSVSGYPF.

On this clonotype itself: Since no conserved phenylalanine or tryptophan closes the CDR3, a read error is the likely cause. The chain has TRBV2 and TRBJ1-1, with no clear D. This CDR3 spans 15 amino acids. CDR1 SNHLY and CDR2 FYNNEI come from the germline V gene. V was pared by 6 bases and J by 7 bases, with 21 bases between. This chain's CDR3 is CASSLSGGGKDEAFL. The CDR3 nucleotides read TGTGCCAGCAGCTTATCAGGCGGAGGTAAAGATGAAGCTTTCTTA.

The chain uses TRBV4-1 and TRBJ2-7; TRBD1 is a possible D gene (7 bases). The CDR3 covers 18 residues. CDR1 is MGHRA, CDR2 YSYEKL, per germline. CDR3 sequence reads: CASSSTHGGTALSYEQYV. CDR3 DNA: TGTGCCAGCAGCTCAACCCACGGCGGGACAGCCCTTTCCTACGAGCAGTACGTC.

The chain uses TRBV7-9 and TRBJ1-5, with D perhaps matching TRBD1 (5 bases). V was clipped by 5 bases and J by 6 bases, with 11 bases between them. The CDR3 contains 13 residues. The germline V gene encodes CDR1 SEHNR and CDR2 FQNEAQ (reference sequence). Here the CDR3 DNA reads TGTGCCAGCAGCGAGTTTGGGGCTCAGCCCCAGCATTTT. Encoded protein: CASSEFGAQPQHF.

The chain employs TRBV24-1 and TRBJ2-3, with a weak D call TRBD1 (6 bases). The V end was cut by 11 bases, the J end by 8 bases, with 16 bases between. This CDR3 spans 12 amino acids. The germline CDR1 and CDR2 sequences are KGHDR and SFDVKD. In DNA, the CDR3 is TGTGCCAGCCAGGGGCTAAGGGGTACGCAGTATTTT. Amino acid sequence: CASQGLRGTQYF.

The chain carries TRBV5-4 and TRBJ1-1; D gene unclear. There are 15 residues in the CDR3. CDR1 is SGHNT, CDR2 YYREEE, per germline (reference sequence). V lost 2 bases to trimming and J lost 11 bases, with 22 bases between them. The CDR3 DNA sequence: TGTGCCAGCAGCTTACAAAGAAGCGGGAAGAGCGATGCTTTCTTT. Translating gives CASSLQRSGKSDAFF.

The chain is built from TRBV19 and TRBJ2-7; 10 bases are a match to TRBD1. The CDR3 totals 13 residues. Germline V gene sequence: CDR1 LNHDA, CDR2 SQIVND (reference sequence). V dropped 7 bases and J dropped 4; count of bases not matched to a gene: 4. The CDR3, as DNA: TGTGCCAGTAAGGGGACAGGGGCGTACGAGCAGTACTTC. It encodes CASKGTGAYEQYF.

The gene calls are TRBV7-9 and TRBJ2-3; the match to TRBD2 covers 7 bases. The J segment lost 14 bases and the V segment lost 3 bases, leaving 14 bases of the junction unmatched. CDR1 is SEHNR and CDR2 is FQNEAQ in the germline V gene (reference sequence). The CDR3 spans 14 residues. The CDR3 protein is CASSFTGGPDTSYF. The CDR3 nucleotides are TGTGCCAGCAGCTTTACGGGAGGTCCCGATACGTCGTATTTT.

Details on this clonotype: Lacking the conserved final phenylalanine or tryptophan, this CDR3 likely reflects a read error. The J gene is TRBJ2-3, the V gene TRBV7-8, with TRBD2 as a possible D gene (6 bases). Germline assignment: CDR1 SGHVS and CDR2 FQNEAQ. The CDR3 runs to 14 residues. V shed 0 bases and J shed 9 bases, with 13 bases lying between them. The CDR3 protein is CASSLAGGPETQYG. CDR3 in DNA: TGTGCCAGCAGCTTAGCGGGAGGTCCCGAGACGCAGTATGGT.